These T cell receptor beta chains were read from a single sample in a study of T cell responses to AZD1222 COVID-19 vaccine. Repertoires were generated with immunoSEQ multiplex PCR, while TCRdb's copy carries only in-frame clones and drops some. The data show 100,000 to 150,000 clones, with about 90% seen just once and nearly 4.5% held by the top ten. This specimen consisted of peripheral blood, obtained on day 0 of MenACWY control vaccination. The receptors here all came from an adult in good health. Both conserved end residues are part of each CDR3. A D gene is named only where the DNA matches it firmly. Clone size, where shown, is once, few, many, or a class for clones that have expanded.

j_gene: TRBJ2-7
abundance: .
d_gene: .
v_gene: TRBV28
CDR3nt: TGTGCCAGCAGTTTACTCAGCGGTTACGAGCAGTACTTC
CDR3aa: CASSLLSGYEQYF

j_gene: TRBJ1-5
abundance: once
d_gene: .
v_gene: TRBV5-6
CDR3nt: TGTGCCAGCAGCTTATCAGCCAGGGACAATCAGCCCCAGCATTTT
CDR3aa: CASSLSARDNQPQHF

j_gene: TRBJ1-5
abundance: .
d_gene: .
v_gene: TRBV7-2
CDR3nt: TGTGCCAGCAGCTTCAGGGATAGCAATCAGCCCCAGCATTTT
CDR3aa: CASSFRDSNQPQHF

j_gene: TRBJ2-3
abundance: .
d_gene: .
v_gene: TRBV7-8
CDR3nt: TGTGCCAGCAGCTTATATGGGGGAGATACGCAGTATTTT
CDR3aa: CASSLYGGDTQYF

j_gene: TRBJ2-7
abundance: .
d_gene: TRBD1
v_gene: TRBV27
CDR3nt: TGTGCCAGCAGTTTAGGGACAGGATCCTACGAGCAGTACTTC
CDR3aa: CASSLGTGSYEQYF

j_gene: TRBJ1-4
abundance: .
d_gene: .
v_gene: TRBV6-5
CDR3nt: TGTGCCAGCAGTCGTGGCGGTGACCTGTTTTTT
CDR3aa: CASSRGGDLFF

j_gene: TRBJ2-4
abundance: once
d_gene: .
v_gene: TRBV7-6
CDR3nt: TGTGCCAGCAGCGACGGAAACATTCAGTACTTC
CDR3aa: CASSDGNIQYF

j_gene: TRBJ1-5
abundance: .
d_gene: .
v_gene: TRBV21-1
CDR3nt: TGTGCCAGCAGGTTAAAGACATGGCGAGGGGGTAGCAATCAGCCCCAGCATTTT
CDR3aa: CASRLKTWRGGSNQPQHF

j_gene: TRBJ1-5
abundance: once
d_gene: TRBD1
v_gene: TRBV28
CDR3nt: TGTGCCAGCAGGCGCCGGGACAGGGCCCTTTATAGCAATCAGCCCCAGCATTTT
CDR3aa: CASRRRDRALYSNQPQHF

j_gene: TRBJ1-6
abundance: .
d_gene: .
v_gene: TRBV11-2
CDR3nt: TGTGCCAGCAGTTCGGACTCTTACATCCTATATAATTCACCCCTCCACTTT
CDR3aa: CASSSDSYILYNSPLHF

j_gene: TRBJ2-2
abundance: .
d_gene: .
v_gene: TRBV5-1
CDR3nt: TGCGCCAGCAGCTTGGCCCCAGGGGGCGCGGGTAGCGGGATTTCCGGGGAGCTGTTTTTT
CDR3aa: CASSLAPGGAGSGISGELFF

j_gene: TRBJ2-2
abundance: .
d_gene: TRBD2
v_gene: TRBV14
CDR3nt: TGTGCCAGCAGACCTAGCGGGAGCCGCTCCGGGGAGCTGTTTTTT
CDR3aa: CASRPSGSRSGELFF

j_gene: TRBJ2-5
abundance: .
d_gene: TRBD1
v_gene: TRBV6-5
CDR3nt: TGTGCCAGCATCCCGGGACAGGTTTTCGCAGAGACCCAGTACTTC
CDR3aa: CASIPGQVFAETQYF

j_gene: TRBJ1-2
abundance: few
d_gene: .
v_gene: TRBV7-2
CDR3nt: TGTGCCAGCAGCGAACAGGGCTATGGCTACACCTTC
CDR3aa: CASSEQGYGYTF

j_gene: TRBJ2-1
abundance: .
d_gene: TRBD1
v_gene: TRBV6-6
CDR3nt: TGTGCCAGCAGTTACTCGAGTCAGGGGGCGCGGAATGAGCAGTTCTTC
CDR3aa: CASSYSSQGARNEQFF

j_gene: TRBJ2-2
abundance: .
d_gene: .
v_gene: TRBV4-1
CDR3nt: TGCGCCAGCAGCCCCTACACAGGACCCGGGGAGCTGTTTTTT
CDR3aa: CASSPYTGPGELFF

j_gene: TRBJ2-1
abundance: .
d_gene: TRBD2
v_gene: TRBV5-1
CDR3nt: TGCGCCAGCAGCTTGTCGGGAGCGGGGATATACAATGAGCAGTTCTTC
CDR3aa: CASSLSGAGIYNEQFF

j_gene: TRBJ2-4
abundance: .
d_gene: .
v_gene: TRBV6-4
CDR3nt: TGTGCCAGCAGTGAGGGCGAGGGCGGGAATGACATTCAGTACTTC
CDR3aa: CASSEGEGGNDIQYF

j_gene: TRBJ2-1
abundance: .
d_gene: TRBD1
v_gene: TRBV4-3
CDR3nt: TGCGCCAGCAGCCAAGACGGGACAGAGAATGAGCAGTTCTTC
CDR3aa: CASSQDGTENEQFF

j_gene: TRBJ1-1
abundance: .
d_gene: .
v_gene: TRBV7-2
CDR3nt: TGTGCCAGCAGCAAACCGGGTGTGAACACTGAAGCTTTCTTT
CDR3aa: CASSKPGVNTEAFF

j_gene: TRBJ2-1
abundance: .
d_gene: TRBD2
v_gene: TRBV5-1
CDR3nt: TGCGCCAGCATTCCCCTAAGCGGGATCTCCTACAATGAGCAGTTCTTC
CDR3aa: CASIPLSGISYNEQFF

j_gene: TRBJ2-7
abundance: .
d_gene: TRBD2
v_gene: TRBV6-2/TRBV6-3
CDR3nt: TGTGCCAGCAGGCCTGGACTAGCGGGACTCGGCGAGCAGTACTTC
CDR3aa: CASRPGLAGLGEQYF

j_gene: TRBJ1-6
abundance: .
d_gene: TRBD1
v_gene: TRBV6-5
CDR3nt: TGTGCCAGCCGGGACAGGGGACCTACACCCCTCCACTTT
CDR3aa: CASRDRGPTPLHF

j_gene: TRBJ1-5
abundance: few
d_gene: TRBD1
v_gene: TRBV19
CDR3nt: TGTGCCAGTAGTATGGGTTGGGTAGGCAGGGGGGCTGGTCAGCCCCAGCATTTT
CDR3aa: CASSMGWVGRGAGQPQHF

j_gene: TRBJ1-2
abundance: .
d_gene: .
v_gene: TRBV27
CDR3nt: TGTGCCAGCAGTTTAGTAGCTAACTATGGCTACACCTTC
CDR3aa: CASSLVANYGYTF

j_gene: TRBJ1-1
abundance: .
d_gene: TRBD1
v_gene: TRBV5-1
CDR3nt: TGCGCCAGCAGCTCCGGACAGGCGACTGAAGCTTTCTTT
CDR3aa: CASSSGQATEAFF

j_gene: TRBJ1-2
abundance: once
d_gene: .
v_gene: TRBV5-1
CDR3nt: TGCGCCAGCAGCTTGCGGACAGCGTCCCAATCTAACTATGGCTACACCTTC
CDR3aa: CASSLRTASQSNYGYTF

j_gene: TRBJ2-1
abundance: .
d_gene: .
v_gene: TRBV27
CDR3nt: TGTGCCAGCAGTCCCCCCCCTGGGCGAATTGGGAGTCGATACAATGAGCAGTTCTTC
CDR3aa: CASSPPPGRIGSRYNEQFF

j_gene: TRBJ2-7
abundance: .
d_gene: .
v_gene: TRBV28
CDR3nt: TGTGCCAGCAGCCGTCCTTCCCCGGGGTGGGAGCAGTACTTC
CDR3aa: CASSRPSPGWEQYF

j_gene: TRBJ2-6
abundance: .
d_gene: .
v_gene: TRBV6-5
CDR3nt: TGTGCCAGCAGTCTCACAGGGAACAACGTCCTGACTTTC
CDR3aa: CASSLTGNNVLTF

j_gene: TRBJ2-5
abundance: .
d_gene: .
v_gene: TRBV5-5
CDR3nt: TGTGCCAGCAGCCTCTCCCCGCCCCAGACCCAGTACTTC
CDR3aa: CASSLSPPQTQYF

j_gene: TRBJ2-5
abundance: .
d_gene: TRBD1
v_gene: TRBV19
CDR3nt: TGTGCCAGTAGTCCAGGGGGCCAGCGTGGGGAGACCCAGTACTTC
CDR3aa: CASSPGGQRGETQYF

j_gene: TRBJ2-2
abundance: .
d_gene: .
v_gene: TRBV7-2
CDR3nt: TGTGCCAGCAGCTTAGCATCCGGGACACTGAACACCGGGGAGCTGTTTTTT
CDR3aa: CASSLASGTLNTGELFF

j_gene: TRBJ1-6
abundance: .
d_gene: .
v_gene: TRBV7-6
CDR3nt: TGTGCCAGCACCTCCAGTACATATAATTCACCCCTCCACTTT
CDR3aa: CASTSSTYNSPLHF

j_gene: TRBJ1-6
abundance: .
d_gene: .
v_gene: TRBV6-5
CDR3nt: TGTGCCAGCAGAGGACGGATTTATAATTCACCCCTCCACTTT
CDR3aa: CASRGRIYNSPLHF

j_gene: TRBJ2-1
abundance: .
d_gene: TRBD1
v_gene: TRBV19
CDR3nt: TGTGCCAGTAGTATACCGCGGACAGGGGCATACAATGAGCAGTTCTTC
CDR3aa: CASSIPRTGAYNEQFF

j_gene: TRBJ2-1
abundance: .
d_gene: .
v_gene: TRBV4-1
CDR3nt: TGCGCCAGCAGCCAAGATCGCTTTTACTCCTACAATGAGCAGTTCTTC
CDR3aa: CASSQDRFYSYNEQFF

j_gene: TRBJ1-5
abundance: once
d_gene: .
v_gene: TRBV2
CDR3nt: TGTGCCAGCAGTGAAATAATGAAACAGCTAATCAATCAGCCCCAGCATTTT
CDR3aa: CASSEIMKQLINQPQHF

j_gene: TRBJ1-5
abundance: once
d_gene: .
v_gene: TRBV5-5
CDR3nt: TGTGCCAGCAGCTTAGTTGTCGAGGATGGAAAGCGGCCCCAGCATTTT
CDR3aa: CASSLVVEDGKRPQHF

j_gene: TRBJ2-7
abundance: .
d_gene: TRBD1
v_gene: TRBV25-1
CDR3nt: TGTGCCAGCAGCCTTCGGGACAGATCCTACGAGCAGTACTTC
CDR3aa: CASSLRDRSYEQYF

j_gene: TRBJ1-1
abundance: .
d_gene: TRBD1
v_gene: TRBV24-1
CDR3nt: TGTGCCACCAGGGACGGGACAGGGAGAGCGAGAAGCACTGAAGCTTTCTTT
CDR3aa: CATRDGTGRARSTEAFF

j_gene: TRBJ1-6
abundance: .
d_gene: .
v_gene: TRBV3-1/TRBV3-2
CDR3nt: TGTGCCAGCAGCCAAGTATCCAGCGTTTCTTCACCCCTCCACTTT
CDR3aa: CASSQVSSVSSPLHF

j_gene: TRBJ1-6
abundance: .
d_gene: TRBD1
v_gene: TRBV28
CDR3nt: TGTGCCAGCAGTTCCCGGACAGGGATGGGCTCACCCCTCCACTTT
CDR3aa: CASSSRTGMGSPLHF

j_gene: TRBJ1-4
abundance: .
d_gene: .
v_gene: TRBV5-1
CDR3nt: TGCGCCAGCAGCTTGGGGGGGGCGCGATTAACTAATGAAAAACTGTTTTTT
CDR3aa: CASSLGGARLTNEKLFF

j_gene: TRBJ1-1
abundance: .
d_gene: .
v_gene: TRBV7-9
CDR3nt: TGTGCCAGCAGCTTACGTCTTGACAGGAACACTGAAGCTTTCTTT
CDR3aa: CASSLRLDRNTEAFF

j_gene: TRBJ2-2
abundance: .
d_gene: TRBD1
v_gene: TRBV3-1/TRBV3-2
CDR3nt: TGTGCCAGCAGCCACGGGACAGTTAACACCGGGGAGCTGTTTTTT
CDR3aa: CASSHGTVNTGELFF

j_gene: TRBJ1-1
abundance: .
d_gene: .
v_gene: TRBV28
CDR3nt: TGTGCCAGCAGTTTGTTCCGGCGCGTGAACACTGAAGCTTTCTTT
CDR3aa: CASSLFRRVNTEAFF

j_gene: TRBJ2-3
abundance: few
d_gene: .
v_gene: TRBV9
CDR3nt: TGTGCCAGCAGCGTAGTTGGTGGCACAGATACGCAGTATTTT
CDR3aa: CASSVVGGTDTQYF

j_gene: TRBJ1-2
abundance: few
d_gene: .
v_gene: TRBV10-3
CDR3nt: TGTGCCATCAGACCAGGGGAGGGCTATGGCTACACCTTC
CDR3aa: CAIRPGEGYGYTF

j_gene: TRBJ1-1
abundance: once
d_gene: TRBD1
v_gene: TRBV10-1
CDR3nt: TGCGCCAGCAGTGTCGGACAGGGTTACACTGAAGCTTTCTTT
CDR3aa: CASSVGQGYTEAFF

j_gene: TRBJ1-3
abundance: .
d_gene: .
v_gene: TRBV7-2
CDR3nt: TGTGCCAGCAGCTTATTTTCCAACTCTGGAAACACCATATATTTT
CDR3aa: CASSLFSNSGNTIYF

j_gene: TRBJ2-3
abundance: .
d_gene: TRBD2
v_gene: TRBV7-2
CDR3nt: TGTGCCAGCAGCTCGGGAGGACTAGCCGGGGCAGATACGCAGTATTTT
CDR3aa: CASSSGGLAGADTQYF

j_gene: TRBJ2-7
abundance: .
d_gene: .
v_gene: TRBV2
CDR3nt: TGTGCCAGCAGTCTAGACAGATTCTACGAGCAGTACTTC
CDR3aa: CASSLDRFYEQYF

j_gene: TRBJ1-2
abundance: .
d_gene: .
v_gene: TRBV6-5
CDR3nt: TGTGCCAGCAGTTACTCACGGGATGGCTACACCTTC
CDR3aa: CASSYSRDGYTF